This TCR beta chain derives from a study of T cell changes during pregnancy in multiple sclerosis. Profiled with immunoSEQ multiplex PCR; TCRdb holds only in-frame clones, not every one. The table lists tens of thousands of clones, about 92% of them singletons, with 0.95% to 1% in the top ten. Sequenced material: peripheral blood, taken after pregnancy. The receptor was isolated from a female donor with multiple sclerosis, enrolled in a pregnancy study.

CDR3 sequence: CASSRQGQNTGELFF. The CDR3 nucleotides read TGTGCCAGCAGTCGACAGGGACAGAACACCGGGGAGCTGTTTTTT. The chain couples TRBV14 to TRBJ2-2; 7 nucleotides match TRBD1. The CDR3 runs 15 residues. Trimming cost V 6 bases and J 1 base; bases outside gene matches: 5. The germline V gene encodes CDR1 SGHDN and CDR2 FVKESK.